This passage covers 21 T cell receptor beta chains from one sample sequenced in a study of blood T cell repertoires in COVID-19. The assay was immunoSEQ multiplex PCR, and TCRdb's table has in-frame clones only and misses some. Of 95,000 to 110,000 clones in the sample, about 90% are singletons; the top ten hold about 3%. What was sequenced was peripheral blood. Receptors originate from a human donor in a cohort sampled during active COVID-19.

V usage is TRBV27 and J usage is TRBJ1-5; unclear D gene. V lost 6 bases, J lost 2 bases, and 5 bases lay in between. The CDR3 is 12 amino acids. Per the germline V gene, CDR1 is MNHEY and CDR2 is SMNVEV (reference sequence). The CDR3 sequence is CASSNRNQPQHF. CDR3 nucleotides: TGTGCCAGCAGCAATCGCAATCAGCCCCAGCATTTT.

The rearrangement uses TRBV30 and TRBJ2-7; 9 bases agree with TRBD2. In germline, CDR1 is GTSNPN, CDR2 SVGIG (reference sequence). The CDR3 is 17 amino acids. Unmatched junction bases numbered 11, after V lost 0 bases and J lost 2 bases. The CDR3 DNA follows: TGTGCCTGGAGTGTAAGAGCGGGACTAGCCGAACCCTACGAGCAGTACTTC. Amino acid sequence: CAWSVRAGLAEPYEQYF.

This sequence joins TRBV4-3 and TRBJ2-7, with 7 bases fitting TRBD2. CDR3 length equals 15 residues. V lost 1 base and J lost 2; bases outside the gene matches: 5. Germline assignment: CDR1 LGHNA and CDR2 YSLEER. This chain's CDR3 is CASSQGASGPYEQYF. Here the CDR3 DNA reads TGCGCCAGCAGCCAAGGGGCTAGCGGCCCCTACGAGCAGTACTTC.

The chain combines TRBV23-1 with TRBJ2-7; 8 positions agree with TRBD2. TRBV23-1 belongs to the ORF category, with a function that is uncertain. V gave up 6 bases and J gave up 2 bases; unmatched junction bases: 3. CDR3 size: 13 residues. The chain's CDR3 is CASRTGGPYEQYF. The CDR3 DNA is TGCGCCAGCAGAACGGGGGGGCCCTACGAGCAGTACTTC.

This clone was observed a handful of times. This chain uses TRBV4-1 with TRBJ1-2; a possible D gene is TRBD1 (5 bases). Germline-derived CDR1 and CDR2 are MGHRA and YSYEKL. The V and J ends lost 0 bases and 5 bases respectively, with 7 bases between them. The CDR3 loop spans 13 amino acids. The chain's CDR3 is CASSQEGEYGYTF. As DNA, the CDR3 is TGCGCCAGCAGCCAAGAAGGGGAATATGGCTACACCTTC.

The CDR3 reads CAWSVLSVSNSPLHF. DNA for the CDR3: TGTGCCTGGAGTGTATTAAGCGTTTCTAATTCACCCCTCCACTTT. The chain couples TRBV30 to TRBJ1-6; D unclear. The V gene lost 0 bases and the J gene lost 6 bases, with 12 bases spanning the gap. Germline-derived CDR1 and CDR2 are GTSNPN and SVGIG (reference sequence). The length of the CDR3 is 15 residues.

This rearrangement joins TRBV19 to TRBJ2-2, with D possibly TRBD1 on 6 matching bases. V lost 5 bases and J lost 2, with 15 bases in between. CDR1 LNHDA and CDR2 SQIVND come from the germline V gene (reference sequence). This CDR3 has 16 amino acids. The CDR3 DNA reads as TGTGCCAGTAGTCAGCAAGGACAGACAAACACCGGGGAGCTGTTTTTT. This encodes CASSQQGQTNTGELFF.

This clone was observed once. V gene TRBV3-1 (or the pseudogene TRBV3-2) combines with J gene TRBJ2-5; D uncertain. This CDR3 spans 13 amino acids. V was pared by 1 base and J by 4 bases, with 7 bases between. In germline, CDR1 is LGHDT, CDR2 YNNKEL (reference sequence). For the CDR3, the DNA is TGTGCCAGCAGCCAAGCTTACTCAGAGACCCAGTACTTC. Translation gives CASSQAYSETQYF.

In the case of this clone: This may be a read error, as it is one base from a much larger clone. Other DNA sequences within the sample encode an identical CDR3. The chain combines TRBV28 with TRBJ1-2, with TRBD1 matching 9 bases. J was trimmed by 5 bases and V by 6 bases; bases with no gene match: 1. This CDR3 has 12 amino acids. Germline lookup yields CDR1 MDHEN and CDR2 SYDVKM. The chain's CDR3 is CASRTGGYGYTF. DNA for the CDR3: TGTGCCAGCAGGACAGGGGGGTATGGCTACACCTTC.

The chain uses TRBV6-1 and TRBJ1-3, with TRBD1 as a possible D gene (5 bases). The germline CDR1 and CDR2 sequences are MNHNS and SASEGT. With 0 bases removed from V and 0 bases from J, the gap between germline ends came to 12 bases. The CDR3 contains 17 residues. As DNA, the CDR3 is TGTGCCAGCAGTGAAGCAGCCGCGGGGCCCTCTGGAAACACCATATATTTT. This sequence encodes CASSEAAAGPSGNTIYF.

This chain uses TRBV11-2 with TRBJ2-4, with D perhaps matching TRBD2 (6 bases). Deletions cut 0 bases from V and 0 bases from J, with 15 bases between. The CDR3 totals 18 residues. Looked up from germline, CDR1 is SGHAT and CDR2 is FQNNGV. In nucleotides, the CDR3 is TGTGCCAGCAGCTTAGAGATAGGAGGGTTTATAGCCAAAAACATTCAGTACTTC. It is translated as CASSLEIGGFIAKNIQYF.

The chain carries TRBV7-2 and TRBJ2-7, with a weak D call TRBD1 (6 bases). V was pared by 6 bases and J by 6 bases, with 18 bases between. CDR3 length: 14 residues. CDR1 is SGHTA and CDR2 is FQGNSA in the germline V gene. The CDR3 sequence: CASSLDRTSGEQYF. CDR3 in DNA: TGTGCCAGCAGTCTGGACAGAACAAGTGGCGAGCAGTACTTC.

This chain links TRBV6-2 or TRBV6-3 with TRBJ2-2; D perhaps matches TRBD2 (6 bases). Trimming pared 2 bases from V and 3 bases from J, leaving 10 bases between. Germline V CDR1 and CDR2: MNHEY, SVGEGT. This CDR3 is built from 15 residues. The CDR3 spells CASSYGGLDTGELFF. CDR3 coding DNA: TGTGCCAGCAGTTACGGAGGGTTGGACACCGGGGAGCTGTTTTTT.

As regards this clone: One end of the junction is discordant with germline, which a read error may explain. The CDR3 spells CASREGRTGRDSPLHF. CDR3 nucleotides: TGTGCCAGCAGAGAAGGGAGAACAGGGAGGGATTCACCCCTCCACTTT. J is TRBJ1-6 and V is TRBV6-1; D perhaps matches TRBD1 (6 bases). Germline lookup yields CDR1 MNHNS and CDR2 SASEGT. The CDR3 runs 16 residues.

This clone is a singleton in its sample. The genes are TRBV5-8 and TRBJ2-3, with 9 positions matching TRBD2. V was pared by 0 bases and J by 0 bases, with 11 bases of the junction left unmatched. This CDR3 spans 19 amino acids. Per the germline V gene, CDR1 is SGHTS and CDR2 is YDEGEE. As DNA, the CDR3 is TGTGCCAGCAGCTTGGAGAGGGCTAGCGGGGCCCTTAGCACAGATACGCAGTATTTT. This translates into CASSLERASGALSTDTQYF.

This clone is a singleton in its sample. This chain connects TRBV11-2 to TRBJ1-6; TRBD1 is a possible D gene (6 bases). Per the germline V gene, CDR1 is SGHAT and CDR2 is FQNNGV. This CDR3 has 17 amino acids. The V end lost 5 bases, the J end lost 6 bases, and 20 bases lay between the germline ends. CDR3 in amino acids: CASSPLGGGAINSPLHF. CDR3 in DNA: TGTGCCAGCAGCCCGTTAGGGGGTGGGGCCATTAATTCACCCCTCCACTTT.

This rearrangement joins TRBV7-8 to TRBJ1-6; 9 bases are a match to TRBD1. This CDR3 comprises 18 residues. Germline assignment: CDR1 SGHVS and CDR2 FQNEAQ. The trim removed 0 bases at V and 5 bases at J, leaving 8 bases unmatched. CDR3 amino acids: CASSLAVRGTGNNSPLHF. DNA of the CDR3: TGTGCCAGCAGCTTAGCAGTAAGAGGGACAGGGAATAATTCACCCCTCCACTTT.

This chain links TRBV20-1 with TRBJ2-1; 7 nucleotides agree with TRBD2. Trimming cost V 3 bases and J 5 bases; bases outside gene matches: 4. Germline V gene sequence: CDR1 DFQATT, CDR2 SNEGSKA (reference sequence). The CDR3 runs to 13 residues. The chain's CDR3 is CSASAGVNNEQFF. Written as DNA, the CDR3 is TGCAGTGCTAGTGCGGGAGTAAACAATGAGCAGTTCTTC.

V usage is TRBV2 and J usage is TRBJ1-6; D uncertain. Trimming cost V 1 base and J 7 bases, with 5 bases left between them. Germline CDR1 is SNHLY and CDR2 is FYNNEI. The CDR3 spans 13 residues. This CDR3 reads CASSEVANSPLHF. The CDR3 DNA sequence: TGTGCCAGCAGTGAAGTGGCAAATTCACCCCTCCACTTT.

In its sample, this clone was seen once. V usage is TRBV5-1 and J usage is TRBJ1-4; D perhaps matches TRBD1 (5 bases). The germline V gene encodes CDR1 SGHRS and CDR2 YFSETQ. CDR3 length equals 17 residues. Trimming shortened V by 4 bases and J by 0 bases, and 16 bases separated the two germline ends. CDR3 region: CASSPFGQTATNEKLFF. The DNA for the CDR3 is TGCGCCAGCAGCCCCTTCGGACAAACTGCAACTAATGAAAAACTGTTTTTT.

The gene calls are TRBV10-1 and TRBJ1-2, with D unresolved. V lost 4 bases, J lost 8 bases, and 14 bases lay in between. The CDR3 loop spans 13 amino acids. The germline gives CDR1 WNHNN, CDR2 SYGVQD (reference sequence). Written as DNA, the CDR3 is TGCGCCAGCAGTGCCTATCCCCGCGGGGGCTACACCTTC. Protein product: CASSAYPRGGYTF.